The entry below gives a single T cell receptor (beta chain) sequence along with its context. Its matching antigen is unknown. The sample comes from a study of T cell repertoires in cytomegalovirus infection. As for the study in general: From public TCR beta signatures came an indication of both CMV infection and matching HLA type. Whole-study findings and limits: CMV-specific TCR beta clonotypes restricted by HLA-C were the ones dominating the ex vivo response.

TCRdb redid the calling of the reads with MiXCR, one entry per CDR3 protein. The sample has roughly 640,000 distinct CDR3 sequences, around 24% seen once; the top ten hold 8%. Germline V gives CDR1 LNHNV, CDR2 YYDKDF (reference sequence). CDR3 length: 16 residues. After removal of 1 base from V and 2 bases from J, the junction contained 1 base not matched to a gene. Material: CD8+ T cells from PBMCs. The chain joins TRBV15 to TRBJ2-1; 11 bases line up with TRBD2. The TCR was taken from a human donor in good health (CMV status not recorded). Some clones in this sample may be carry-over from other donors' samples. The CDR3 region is CATSRGLAGTYNEQFF. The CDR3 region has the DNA TGTGCCACCAGCAGAGGACTAGCGGGGACCTACAATGAGCAGTTCTTC. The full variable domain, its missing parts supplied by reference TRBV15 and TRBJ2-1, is DAMVIQNPRYQVTQFGKPVTLSCSQTLNHNVMYWYQQKSSQAPKLLFHYYDKDFNNEADTPDNFQSRRPNTSFCFLDIRSPGLGDTAMYLCATSRGLAGTYNEQFFGPGTRLTVL.